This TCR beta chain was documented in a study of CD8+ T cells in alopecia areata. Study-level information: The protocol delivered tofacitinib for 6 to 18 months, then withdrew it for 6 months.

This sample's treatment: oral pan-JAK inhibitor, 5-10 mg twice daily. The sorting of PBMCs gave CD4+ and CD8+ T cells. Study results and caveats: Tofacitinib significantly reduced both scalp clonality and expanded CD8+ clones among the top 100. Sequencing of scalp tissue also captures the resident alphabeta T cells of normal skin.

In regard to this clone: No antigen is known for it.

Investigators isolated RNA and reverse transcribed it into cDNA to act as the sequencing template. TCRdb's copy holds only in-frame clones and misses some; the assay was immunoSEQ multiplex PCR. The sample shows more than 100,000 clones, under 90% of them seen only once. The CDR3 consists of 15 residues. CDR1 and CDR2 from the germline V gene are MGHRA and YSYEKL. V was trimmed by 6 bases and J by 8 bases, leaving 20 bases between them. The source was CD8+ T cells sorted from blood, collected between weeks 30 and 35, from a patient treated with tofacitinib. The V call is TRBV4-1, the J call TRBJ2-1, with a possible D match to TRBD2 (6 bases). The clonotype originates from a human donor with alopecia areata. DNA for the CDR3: TGCGCCAGCAGGTATGGGGGGATTAGGATAGATGAGCAGTTCTTC. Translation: CASRYGGIRIDEQFF.